This T cell receptor beta chain was found in a study of cytomegalovirus exposure and HLA in healthy donors. Broader study findings: Reports showed the classifier diagnosing cytomegalovirus status with high specificity and sensitivity. In vitro data verified a few CMV-associated chains as specific for CMV antigens.

As concerns this clone: The target antigen is unknown.

Assay: immunoSEQ multiplex PCR; the TCRdb copy retains only in-frame clones and omits some. The profile covers 200,000 to 250,000 clones, with roughly 89% appearing a single time and less than 3% taken by the ten largest. The TCR originated in a man between 18 and 29 years old in good health and CMV-seronegative. The sequenced material came from PBMCs.

The CDR3 nucleotides are TGTGCCAGCAGCTTGTGGTCGACTTACGAGCAGTACTTC. Its protein product is CASSLWSTYEQYF. This chain uses TRBV7-9 with TRBJ2-7; D is unresolved. V was pared by 3 bases and J by 4 bases, with 10 bases between. Per the germline V gene, CDR1 is SEHNR and CDR2 is FQNEAQ (reference sequence). The CDR3 has 13 amino acids.